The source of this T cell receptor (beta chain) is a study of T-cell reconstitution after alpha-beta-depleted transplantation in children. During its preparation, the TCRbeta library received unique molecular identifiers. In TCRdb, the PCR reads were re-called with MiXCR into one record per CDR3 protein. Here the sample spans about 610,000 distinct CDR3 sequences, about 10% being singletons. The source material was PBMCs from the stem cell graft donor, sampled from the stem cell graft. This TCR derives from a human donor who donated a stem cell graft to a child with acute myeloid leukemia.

CDR3 residues: CASSLAGEFYEQYF. Written as DNA, the CDR3 is TGCGCCAGCAGCTTGGCTGGAGAATTTTACGAGCAGTACTTC. The chain carries TRBV5-1 and TRBJ2-7; no clear D. This CDR3 has 14 amino acids. From germline, CDR1 is SGHRS and CDR2 YFSETQ. The ends were cut back, 0 bases at V and 4 bases at J, with 11 bases in the middle.